The sample holds a few counts of the clone carrying this T cell receptor (beta chain). Its target is not known. Given a much more abundant clone one base away, this may be a read error. This entry is derived from a study of breast tumors, draining lymph nodes, adjacent tissues. Study-wide findings and caveats: The lymph node origin of tumor T cells was framed as consistent with a hypothesis, not demonstrated.

TCRdb re-analysed the multiplex PCR reads in MiXCR, keeping a single row per CDR3 protein. The sample shows 150,000 to 200,000 distinct CDR3 sequences, approximately 31% of them seen only once. Breast cancer patients provided tissue from their axillary draining lymph nodes. Germline assignment: CDR1 SGDLS and CDR2 YYNGEE. The CDR3 contains 14 residues. The V and J genes are TRBV9 and TRBJ2-7, with 9 bases fitting TRBD1. The sequenced material came from axillary lymph node tissue. The receptor was isolated from a female donor with breast cancer. Some clones in this sample may be carry-over from other donors' samples. For the CDR3, the DNA is TGTGCCAGCAGCCAAGGGGACAGGGCCGCCGAGCAGTCCTTC. Residues: CASSQGDRAAEQSF.